Detailed here is one T cell receptor beta chain. Its antigen is as yet unknown. This sample was taken from a study of PD-1 blockade in classical Hodgkin lymphoma. General study results and limits: By cycle point C4D1, TCR diversity had risen significantly in CD4+ cells (but not CD8+ cells). Complete responders showed a baseline diversity that resembled the diversity of newly diagnosed patients. Diminished baseline TCR diversity has been reported in newly diagnosed patients relative to healthy donors.

The assay was immunoSEQ multiplex PCR, and TCRdb's table has in-frame clones only and misses some. Of some 93,000 clones in the sample, roughly 92% are singletons; the top ten hold 2.5% to 3.5%. No patient escaped relapse after autologous stem cell transplantation, and brentuximab vedotin exposure varied. Reported best responses ranged across complete response, partial response or progressive disease. V trimming: 9 bases; J trimming: 3 bases; junction bases outside the gene matches: 5. The CDR3 length is 13 residues. Germline values: CDR1 LNHDA, CDR2 SQIVND (reference sequence). The clonotype comes from a human donor with classical Hodgkin lymphoma. The specimen was peripheral blood mononuclear cells (PBMCs), collected at baseline. The rearrangement links TRBV19 to TRBJ1-1; 9 bases are a match to TRBD1. The CDR3 sequence: CASRTGEYTEAFF. DNA for the CDR3: TGTGCCAGCCGGACAGGGGAGTACACTGAAGCTTTCTTT. Looking up the rest from reference TRBV19 and TRBJ1-1 gives the full variable domain: DGGITQSPKYLFRKEGQNVTLSCEQNLNHDAMYWYRQDPGQGLRLIYYSQIVNDFQKGDIAEGYSVSREKKESFPLTVTSAQKNPTAFYLCASRTGEYTEAFFGQGTRLTVV.